Following are 9 T cell receptor beta chains from one sample sequenced in a study of blood T cell repertoires in COVID-19. The method was immunoSEQ multiplex PCR; TCRdb's version includes in-frame clones alone and lacks a portion of them. Of under 85,000 clones in the sample, roughly 90% were seen once. Sequencing input: peripheral blood. Receptor source: an elderly man in a cohort sampled during active COVID-19.

CDR3 DNA sequence: TGTGCCAGTAGCAGAACAGGGTGGACTGAAGCTTTCTTT. Its translation: CASSRTGWTEAFF. This chain links TRBV19 with TRBJ1-1; D might be TRBD1 (6 bases). The germline gives CDR1 LNHDA, CDR2 SQIVND (reference sequence). The CDR3 contains 13 residues. With 6 bases removed from V and 5 bases from J, the gap between germline ends came to 13 bases.

The V and J genes are TRBV5-1 and TRBJ2-1, with TRBD1 matching 8 bases. The V and J ends lost 2 bases and 5 bases, in that order; junction bases with no gene match: 9. This CDR3 has 16 residues. Germline V CDR1 and CDR2: SGHRS, YFSETQ. The CDR3 is CASSFGGTGINNEQFF. CDR3 bases: TGCGCCAGCAGCTTTGGCGGGACAGGAATTAACAATGAGCAGTTCTTC. Based on the CDR3 plus reference TRBV5-1 and TRBJ2-1, the full variable domain is KAGVTQTPRYLIKTRGQQVTLSCSPISGHRSVSWYQQTPGQGLQFLFEYFSETQRNKGNFPGRFSGRQFSNSRSEMNVSTLELGDSALYLCASSFGGTGINNEQFFGPGTRLTVL.

The chain is built from TRBV7-2 and TRBJ2-3; possibly TRBD1 for D (5 bases). Germline CDR1 and CDR2: SGHTA and FQGNSA. The CDR3 totals 14 residues. The V gene lost 4 bases and the J gene lost 1 base, with 9 bases spanning the gap. The chain's CDR3 is CASSSMGRTDTQYF. In DNA form, the CDR3 reads TGTGCCAGCAGCTCGATGGGGCGCACAGATACGCAGTATTTT.

A single count supports this clone. V is TRBV6-5 and J is TRBJ1-5, with 9 nucleotides matching TRBD1. V shed 6 bases, J shed 6 bases, and the junction held 3 bases outside the gene matches. This CDR3 comprises 13 residues. CDR1 and CDR2 from the germline V gene are MNHEY and SVGAGI. DNA for the CDR3: TGTGCCAGCAGGGGGACAGGGTTTCAGCCCCAGCATTTT. This sequence encodes CASRGTGFQPQHF.

V usage is TRBV10-3 and J usage is TRBJ2-1; 15 positions agree with TRBD2. V shed 6 bases, J shed 6 bases, and the junction held 6 bases outside the gene matches. There are 16 residues in the CDR3. Germline V gene data show CDR1 as ENHRY and CDR2 as SYGVKD. CDR3 in amino acids: CAIRGLAGGPGNEQFF. The DNA of the CDR3 is TGTGCCATCAGGGGACTAGCGGGGGGCCCGGGCAATGAGCAGTTCTTC.

The V and J genes are TRBV27 and TRBJ2-2; TRBD2 might be the D (5 bases). V lost 2 bases, J lost 2 bases, and 18 bases lay in between. The CDR3 is 18 residues long. CDR1 and CDR2 from the germline V gene are MNHEY and SMNVEV (reference sequence). The CDR3 DNA reads as TGTGCCAGCAGTTTAAGGGCCCCGGACCGGGGAAACACCGGGGAGCTGTTTTTT. Amino acid sequence: CASSLRAPDRGNTGELFF.

The chain uses TRBV5-1 and TRBJ2-1, with 7 bases lining up with TRBD2. J gave up 0 bases and V 0 bases, and 3 bases lay outside the gene matches. The CDR3 totals 16 residues. Germline V CDR1 and CDR2: SGHRS, YFSETQ. The CDR3: CASSLEAGSSYNEQFF. The CDR3 region has the DNA TGCGCCAGCAGCTTGGAAGCGGGGAGCTCCTACAATGAGCAGTTCTTC.

The V gene is TRBV11-3, the J gene TRBJ2-2, with 8 positions matching TRBD2. V was clipped by 4 bases and J by 1 base; unmatched bases: 5. Germline CDR1 is SGHNT and CDR2 is YENEEA. The CDR3 is 16 amino acids. The CDR3 here is CASSSTGTRNTGELFF. The CDR3 DNA sequence: TGTGCCAGCAGCTCAACCGGGACTAGGAACACCGGGGAGCTGTTTTTT.

The chain joins TRBV6-7 to TRBJ2-7, with 8 bases lining up with TRBD1. TRBV6-7 is reported as an ORF; its role is uncertain. V gave up 4 bases and J gave up 5 bases; unmatched junction bases: 7. The CDR3 has 14 amino acids. The CDR3 DNA reads as TGTGCCAGCAGTTGGGACAGGTTTCGACACGAGCAGTACTTC. It is translated as CASSWDRFRHEQYF.